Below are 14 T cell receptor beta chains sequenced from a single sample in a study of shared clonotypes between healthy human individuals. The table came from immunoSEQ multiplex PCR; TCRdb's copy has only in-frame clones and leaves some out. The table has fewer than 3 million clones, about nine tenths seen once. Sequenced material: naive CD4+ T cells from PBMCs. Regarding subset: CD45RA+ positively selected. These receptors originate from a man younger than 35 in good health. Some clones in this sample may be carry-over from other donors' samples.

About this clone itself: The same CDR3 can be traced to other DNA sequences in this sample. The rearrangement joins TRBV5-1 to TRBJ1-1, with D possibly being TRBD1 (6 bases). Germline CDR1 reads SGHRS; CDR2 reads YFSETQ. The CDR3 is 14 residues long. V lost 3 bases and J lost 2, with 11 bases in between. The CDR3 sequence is CASSSTGGNTEAFF. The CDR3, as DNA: TGCGCCAGCAGCTCGACAGGCGGAAACACTGAAGCTTTCTTT.

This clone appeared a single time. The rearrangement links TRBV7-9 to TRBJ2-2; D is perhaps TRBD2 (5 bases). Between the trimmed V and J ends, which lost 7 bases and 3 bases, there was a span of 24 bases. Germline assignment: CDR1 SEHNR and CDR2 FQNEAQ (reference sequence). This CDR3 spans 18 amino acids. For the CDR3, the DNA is TGTGCCAGCACCAAAGATCGTAGGTCTAGCAGAGACACCGGGGAGCTGTTTTTT. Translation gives CASTKDRRSSRDTGELFF.

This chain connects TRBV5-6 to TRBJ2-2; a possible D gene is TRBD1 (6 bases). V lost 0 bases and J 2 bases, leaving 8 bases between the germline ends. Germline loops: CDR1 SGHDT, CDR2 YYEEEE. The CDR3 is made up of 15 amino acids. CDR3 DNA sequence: TGTGCCAGCAGCTTGGGGACAGCTAACACCGGGGAGCTGTTTTTT. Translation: CASSLGTANTGELFF.

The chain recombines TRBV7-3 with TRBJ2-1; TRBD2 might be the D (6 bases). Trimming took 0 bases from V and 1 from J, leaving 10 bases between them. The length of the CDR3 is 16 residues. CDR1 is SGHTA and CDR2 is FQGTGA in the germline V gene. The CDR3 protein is CASSLTGSGSYNEQFF. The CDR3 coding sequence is TGTGCCAGCAGCTTAACCGGGAGCGGGTCCTACAATGAGCAGTTCTTC.

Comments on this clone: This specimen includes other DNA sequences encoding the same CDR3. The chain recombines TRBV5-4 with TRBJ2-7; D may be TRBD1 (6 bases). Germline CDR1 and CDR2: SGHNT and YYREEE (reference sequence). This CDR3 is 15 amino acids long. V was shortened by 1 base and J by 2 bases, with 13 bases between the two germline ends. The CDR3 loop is CASSLRGTGPYEQYF. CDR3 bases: TGTGCCAGCAGCTTGAGGGGGACGGGACCCTACGAGCAGTACTTC.

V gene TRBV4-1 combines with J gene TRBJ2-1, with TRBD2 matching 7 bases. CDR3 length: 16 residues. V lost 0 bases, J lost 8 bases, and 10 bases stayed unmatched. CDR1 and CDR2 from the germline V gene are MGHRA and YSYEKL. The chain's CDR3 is CASSQDRGGSNHEQFF. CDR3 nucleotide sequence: TGCGCCAGCAGCCAAGATCGGGGCGGGAGTAATCATGAGCAGTTCTTC.

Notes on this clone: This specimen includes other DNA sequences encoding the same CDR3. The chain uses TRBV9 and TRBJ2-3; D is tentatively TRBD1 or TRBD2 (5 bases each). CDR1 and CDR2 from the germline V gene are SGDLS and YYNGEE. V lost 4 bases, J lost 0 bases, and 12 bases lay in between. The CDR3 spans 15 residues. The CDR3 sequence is CASSPGATSTDTQYF. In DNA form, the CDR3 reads TGTGCCAGCAGCCCCGGGGCCACTAGCACAGATACGCAGTATTTT.

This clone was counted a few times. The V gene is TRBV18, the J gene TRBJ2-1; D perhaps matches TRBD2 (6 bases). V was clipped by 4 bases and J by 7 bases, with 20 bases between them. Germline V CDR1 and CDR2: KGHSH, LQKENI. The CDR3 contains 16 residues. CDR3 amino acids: CASSLSGAPIPNEQFF. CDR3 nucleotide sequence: TGTGCCAGCTCACTATCGGGAGCCCCCATTCCAAATGAGCAGTTCTTC.

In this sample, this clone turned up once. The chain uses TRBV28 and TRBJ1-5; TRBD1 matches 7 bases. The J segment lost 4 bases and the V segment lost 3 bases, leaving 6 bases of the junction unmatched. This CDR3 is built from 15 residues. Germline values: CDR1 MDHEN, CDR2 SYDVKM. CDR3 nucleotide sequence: TGTGCCAGCAGTTTTCGAGACAGGGCGAATCAGCCCCAGCATTTT. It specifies CASSFRDRANQPQHF.

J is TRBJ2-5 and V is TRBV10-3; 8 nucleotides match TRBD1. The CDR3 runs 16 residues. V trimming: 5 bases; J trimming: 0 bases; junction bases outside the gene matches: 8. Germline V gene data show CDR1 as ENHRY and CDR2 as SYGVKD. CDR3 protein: CAISQGQGQYQETQYF. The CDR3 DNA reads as TGTGCCATCAGTCAAGGACAGGGACAGTACCAAGAGACCCAGTACTTC.

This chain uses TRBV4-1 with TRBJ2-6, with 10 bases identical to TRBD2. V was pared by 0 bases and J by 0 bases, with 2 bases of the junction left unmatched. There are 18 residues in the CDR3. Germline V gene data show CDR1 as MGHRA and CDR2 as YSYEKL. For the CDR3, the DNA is TGCGCCAGCAGCCAAGAGGCTAGCGGGAGCTCTGGGGCCAACGTCCTGACTTTC. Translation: CASSQEASGSSGANVLTF.

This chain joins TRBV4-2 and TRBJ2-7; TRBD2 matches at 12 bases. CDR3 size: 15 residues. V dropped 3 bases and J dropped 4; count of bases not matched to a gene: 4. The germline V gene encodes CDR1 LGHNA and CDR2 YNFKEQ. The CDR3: CASSQLAGGNYEQYF. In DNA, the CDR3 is TGTGCCAGCAGCCAGCTAGCGGGAGGGAATTACGAGCAGTACTTC.

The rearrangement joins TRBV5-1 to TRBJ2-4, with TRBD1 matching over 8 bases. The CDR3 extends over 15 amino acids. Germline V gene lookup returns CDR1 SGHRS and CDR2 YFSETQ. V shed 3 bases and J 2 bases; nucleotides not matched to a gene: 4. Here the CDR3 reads CASSSRTGTKNIQYF. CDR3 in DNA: TGCGCCAGCAGCTCCCGGACAGGGACCAAAAACATTCAGTACTTC.

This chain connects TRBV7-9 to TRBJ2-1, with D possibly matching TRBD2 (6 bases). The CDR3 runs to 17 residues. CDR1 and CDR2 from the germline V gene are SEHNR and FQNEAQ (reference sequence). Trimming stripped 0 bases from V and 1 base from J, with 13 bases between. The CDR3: CASSLAGLIISYNEQFF. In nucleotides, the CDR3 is TGTGCCAGCAGCTTAGCGGGACTTATCATTTCCTACAATGAGCAGTTCTTC.